This TCR beta chain came from a study of Ad26.COV2.S vaccination and SARS-CoV-2 variants. Study as a whole: Donor was in the COV1001 Ad26.COV2.S trial arm. Once, or twice with 56 days between doses, Ad26.COV2.S was given intramuscularly.

Study-level results: Vaccine recipients showed a spike-specific TCR breadth that was higher than in placebo recipients. Placebo and vaccine recipients had non-spike TCR breadth that was similar.

With respect to this clone: Its antigen is undetermined.

Treatment here: some 20 received Ad26.COV2.S at low or high dose, single or two shots; 5 received placebo; per-sample allocation not given. Sample collection was performed on day 63 after the first vaccine or placebo injection. V was trimmed by 3 bases and J by 0 bases, leaving 6 bases between them. Per germline, CDR1 MDHEN and CDR2 SYDVKM. The CDR3 is 15 residues long. Sequencing used immunoSEQ multiplex PCR; TCRdb keeps in-frame clones, though not all of them. The table lists roughly 350,000 clones, about 88% of them singletons. Sequencing was performed on peripheral blood, taken in a trial of Ad26.COV2.S vaccine versus placebo. The gene calls are TRBV28 and TRBJ1-6; D is undetermined. The clonotype originates from a person between 18 and 65 years old who received the Ad26.COV2.S COVID-19 vaccine or a placebo. The CDR3 loop reads CASSLESSYNSPLHF. As DNA, the CDR3 is TGTGCCAGCAGTTTGGAGAGCTCCTATAATTCACCCCTCCACTTT.